The next 18 T cell receptor beta chains were all read from a single sample in a study of T cells after yellow fever vaccination. In TCRdb, the 5' RACE reads were re-called with MiXCR into one record per CDR3 protein. The data hold 150,000 or so distinct CDR3 sequences, with 9.3% observed a single time. Sequencing used CD8+ T cells sorted from PBMCs, obtained 45 days after the yellow fever booster vaccination. The receptors derive from a man between 18 and 35 years old who received the YFV17D yellow fever vaccine.

This clonotype was seen a handful of times. V is TRBV6-1 and J is TRBJ2-1; D remains ambiguous. The CDR3 runs to 15 residues. Trimming pared 2 bases from V and 4 bases from J, leaving 12 bases between. The germline gives CDR1 MNHNS, CDR2 SASEGT. CDR3 sequence: CASSETLNGYNEQFF. As DNA, the CDR3 is TGTGCCAGCAGTGAAACCCTGAACGGGTACAATGAGCAGTTCTTC.

This clonotype has only a few counts. The chain joins TRBV5-4 to TRBJ2-6, with 7 bases fitting TRBD2. This CDR3 has 16 residues. V was clipped by 4 bases and J by 1 base; unmatched bases: 5. CDR1 and CDR2 from the germline V gene are SGHNT and YYREEE (reference sequence). The CDR3 DNA follows: TGTGCCAGCAGCCCCCCCGGGGGGTCTGGGGCCAACGTCCTGACTTTC. It translates to CASSPPGGSGANVLTF.

The chain joins TRBV24-1 to TRBJ1-5; 9 positions match TRBD1. V was clipped by 7 bases and J by 6 bases; unmatched bases: 3. The CDR3 totals 13 residues. The germline V gene encodes CDR1 KGHDR and CDR2 SFDVKD. The CDR3 spells CATSRGQGQPQHF. The CDR3 nucleotides are TGTGCCACCAGCAGGGGACAGGGTCAGCCCCAGCATTTT.

The V gene is TRBV6-2 or TRBV6-3, the J gene TRBJ2-2; 9 bases align to TRBD2. CDR3 length equals 18 residues. V trimming: 2 bases; J trimming: 3 bases; junction bases outside the gene matches: 10. Germline CDR1 MNHEY, CDR2 SVGEGT. The CDR3 protein is CASSYGAGGPSYTGELFF. CDR3 coding DNA: TGTGCCAGCAGTTACGGCGCGGGGGGGCCCTCTTACACCGGGGAGCTGTTTTTT.

This clonotype occurred a few times. The chain couples TRBV20-1 to TRBJ1-2, with D unresolved. The germline CDR1 and CDR2 sequences are DFQATT and SNEGSKA (reference sequence). Trimming took off 0 bases at V and 1 base at J, with 3 bases between the two ends. This CDR3 region has 12 residues. The CDR3 is CSARDGNYGYTF. CDR3 DNA: TGCAGTGCTAGAGATGGTAACTATGGCTACACCTTC.

The chain joins TRBV12-3 or TRBV12-4 to TRBJ2-1, with a tentative D call TRBD2 (6 bases). Between the trimmed V and J ends, which lost 6 bases and 14 bases, there was a span of 17 bases. The CDR3 extends over 12 amino acids. The CDR3 spells CASSPSPPGEFF. Here the CDR3 DNA reads TGTGCCAGCAGCCCCTCTCCTCCGGGGGAGTTCTTC.

The sample holds a few counts of this clonotype. The gene calls are TRBV7-8 and TRBJ2-1; D may match TRBD1 or TRBD2 (5 bases each). The CDR3 runs to 12 residues. In germline, CDR1 is SGHVS, CDR2 FQNEAQ. Between the trimmed V and J ends, which lost 4 bases and 10 bases, there was a span of 11 bases. The CDR3 DNA reads as TGTGCCAGCAGCTCTCGCTGGGGGGAGCAGTTCTTC. This sequence encodes CASSSRWGEQFF.

This clonotype was picked up many times. The chain employs TRBV12-3 or TRBV12-4 and TRBJ1-1, with TRBD1 identical over 7 bases. Trimming at V came to 3 bases and at J to 0 bases, leaving 1 base not matched to a gene. This CDR3 is 14 amino acids long. Here the CDR3 reads CASSLTGMNTEAFF. DNA of the CDR3: TGTGCCAGCAGTTTGACAGGGATGAACACTGAAGCTTTCTTT.

There are a few counts of this clonotype. The chain links TRBV12-3 or TRBV12-4 to TRBJ2-5; D remains ambiguous. The V and J ends lost 3 bases and 1 base respectively, with 6 bases between them. The CDR3 covers 13 residues. CDR3 residues: CASSFNRQETQYF. The CDR3 DNA reads as TGTGCCAGCAGTTTTAACCGCCAAGAGACCCAGTACTTC.

The chain combines TRBV27 with TRBJ1-1; a weak D match, TRBD1 (6 bases). The length of the CDR3 is 14 residues. V lost 2 bases and J lost 1, with 8 bases in between. CDR1 is MNHEY and CDR2 is SMNVEV in the germline V gene (reference sequence). The CDR3 DNA reads TGTGCCAGCAGTTTAGGGACAAAGAACACTGAAGCTTTCTTT. Amino acid sequence: CASSLGTKNTEAFF.

The CDR3: CASRPGTSGGLEETQYF. CDR3 nucleotides: TGTGCCAGCAGACCAGGGACTAGCGGGGGGCTGGAAGAGACCCAGTACTTC. The gene calls are TRBV11-2 and TRBJ2-5; 15 nucleotides agree with TRBD2. The CDR3 is made up of 17 amino acids. V was clipped by 6 bases and J by 3 bases; unmatched bases: 8. CDR1 and CDR2 from the germline V gene are SGHAT and FQNNGV.

The chain couples TRBV19 to TRBJ1-4, with no clear D. V shed 3 bases and J shed 6 bases, with 11 bases lying between them. The CDR3 runs to 14 residues. The germline V gene encodes CDR1 LNHDA and CDR2 SQIVND (reference sequence). CDR3 residues: CASSMSGWHEKLFF. DNA of the CDR3: TGTGCCAGTAGTATGTCCGGGTGGCATGAAAAACTGTTTTTT.

This clonotype was counted between two and nine times. The chain uses TRBV6-5 and TRBJ2-3; no reliable D call. The ends were cut back, 10 bases at V and 2 bases at J, with 16 bases in the middle. In germline, CDR1 is MNHEY, CDR2 SVGAGI. The CDR3 consists of 14 residues. The CDR3, as DNA: TGTGCCACCCGCTGGCAGACCCCCACAGATACGCAGTATTTT. Translated, it gives CATRWQTPTDTQYF.

This clonotype was counted between two and nine times. This chain's CDR3 is CASRTSGGPGNTQYF. CDR3 DNA sequence: TGTGCCAGCCGGACTAGCGGGGGCCCCGGGAATACGCAGTATTTT. The chain has TRBV5-6 and TRBJ2-3; the match to TRBD2 covers 13 bases. V lost 7 bases, J lost 7 bases, and 9 bases stayed unmatched. This CDR3 spans 15 amino acids. CDR1 and CDR2 (germline): SGHDT, YYEEEE.

This chain connects TRBV6-6 to TRBJ2-2; TRBD1 aligns across 9 bases. With V trimmed by 2 bases and J by 3 bases, 4 bases remained unmatched. CDR3 length equals 16 residues. Per the germline V gene, CDR1 is MNHNY and CDR2 is SVGAGI (reference sequence). CDR3 sequence: CASSYLRTGDTGELFF. The CDR3 coding sequence is TGTGCCAGCAGTTACCTCCGGACAGGGGACACCGGGGAGCTGTTTTTT.

V gene TRBV7-8 combines with J gene TRBJ2-3; 7 bases fit TRBD1. Looked up from germline, CDR1 is SGHVS and CDR2 is FQNEAQ. With 5 bases clipped from V and 2 bases from J, the junction kept 13 bases outside the gene matches. This CDR3 contains 17 residues. CDR3 loop: CASSLPRAGGTTDTQYF. DNA of the CDR3: TGTGCCAGCAGCCTACCTCGGGCAGGGGGTACCACAGATACGCAGTATTTT.

J is TRBJ2-7 and V is TRBV6-2 or TRBV6-3, with D uncertain. V dropped 4 bases and J dropped 3 bases, with 10 bases sitting between them. The CDR3 has 13 amino acids. The germline gives CDR1 MNHEY, CDR2 SVGEGT. The CDR3 nucleotides read TGTGCCAGCAGTTTAACCGGAAACTACGAGCAGTACGTC. It yields the protein CASSLTGNYEQYV.

The chain has TRBV4-3 and TRBJ2-2; 10 nucleotides agree with TRBD2. Germline trimming cut 1 base from V and 4 bases from J; bases unmatched to any gene: 6. Germline CDR1 reads LGHNA; CDR2 reads YSLEER. The CDR3 consists of 17 residues. The CDR3 region is CASSQGPAGGVTGELFF. The CDR3 DNA reads TGCGCCAGCAGCCAAGGTCCAGCGGGGGGGGTCACCGGGGAGCTGTTTTTT.